This T cell receptor (beta chain) comes out of a study of Ad26.COV2.S vaccination and SARS-CoV-2 variants. Overall study: By the intramuscular route, Ad26.COV2.S was given once, or twice 56 days apart.

Treatment meaning: some 20 received Ad26.COV2.S at low or high dose, single or two shots; five or six received placebo; per-sample allocation not given. Sampling took place 63 days after the first vaccine or placebo injection. Wuhan-strain SARS-CoV-2 spike was expressed by the Ad26 vector that made up the vaccine. Comment on this clone: What it recognizes is unknown.

Trimming cost V 4 bases and J 5 bases, with 16 bases left between them. CDR1 and CDR2 (germline): SGHAT, FQNNGV. This CDR3 has 15 residues. Some clones are missing from TCRdb's copy, which holds only in-frame ones; the method was immunoSEQ multiplex PCR. The table includes fewer than 300,000 clones, 70% to 90% detected once. General study results and limits: After vaccination, reports described spike-specific CD8+ and CD4+ T cell responses as showing substantial breadth.

This TCR derives from a person aged 18-65 years who received the Ad26.COV2.S COVID-19 vaccine or a placebo. The chain is built from TRBV11-2 and TRBJ2-3; the D is unclear. The sequencing used peripheral blood, collected in a trial of Ad26.COV2.S vaccine versus placebo. The DNA of the CDR3 is TGTGCCAGCAGCTCACGATCCACCACGGGAGATACGCAGTATTTT. Its translation: CASSSRSTTGDTQYF.